This T cell receptor (beta chain) was profiled in a study of neoadjuvant anti-PD-1 for oral cavity cancer. The wider study: Around day 43, patients without progression received a fourth nivolumab dose before surgery. Broader study findings: Higher pretreatment blood Treg/Th17 ratios correlated with higher pretreatment blood and lower post-treatment tumor TCRbeta clonality.

Method: immunoSEQ multiplex PCR; TCRdb's copy keeps in-frame clones and lacks some. The table records 15,000 to 20,000 clones, 55% to 75% of them present only once. This CDR3 contains 17 residues. The germline gives CDR1 MGHRA, CDR2 YSYEKL. V lost 0 bases and J 0 bases, leaving 15 bases between the germline ends. Of note for this clone: Its antigen is unidentified.

J is TRBJ2-7 and V is TRBV4-1, with a tentative D call TRBD2 (5 bases). Sample: PBMCs, taken before nivolumab (anti-PD-1) treatment. This sequence originates from a person between 40 and 80 years old with oral cavity squamous cell carcinoma. CDR3 sequence (DNA): TGCGCCAGCAGCCAAGACTCCCTACTAGTTAACTCCTACGAGCAGTACTTC. Protein sequence: CASSQDSLLVNSYEQYF.